This entry is about one T cell receptor beta chain. The antigen remains unidentified. The time point: patch test 2, 6 weeks after DPC sensitization. The treatment here: therapeutic diphenylcyclopropenone sensitization with weekly scalp DPC. Unfractionated whole blood yielded the extracted total RNA. This sample is part of a study of human T cells and chemical hapten exposure. Study-wide results and limits: Alopecia in the donors means their immune response may deviate from healthy people's. With DPC sensitization, TCRs exceeding 1 in 1000 frequency showed no change.

Each CDR3 protein gets one entry after TCRdb re-called the RACE reads with MiXCR. The sample includes tens of thousands of distinct CDR3 sequences, about 10% of them seen just once. Germline CDR1 reads SGDLS; CDR2 reads YYNGEE. The CDR3 loop spans 14 amino acids. With V trimmed by 0 bases and J by 4 bases, 2 bases remained unmatched. The TCR originated in a young woman with alopecia areata. Some clones in this sample may be carry-over from other donors' samples. The specimen was whole blood, collected in connection with sensitization to the hapten diphenylcyclopropenone (DPC). The chain uses TRBV9 and TRBJ2-3, with 7 bases fitting TRBD1. The CDR3: CASSVARGPDTQYF. The CDR3 coding sequence is TGTGCCAGCAGCGTAGCTAGGGGGCCAGATACGCAGTATTTT.